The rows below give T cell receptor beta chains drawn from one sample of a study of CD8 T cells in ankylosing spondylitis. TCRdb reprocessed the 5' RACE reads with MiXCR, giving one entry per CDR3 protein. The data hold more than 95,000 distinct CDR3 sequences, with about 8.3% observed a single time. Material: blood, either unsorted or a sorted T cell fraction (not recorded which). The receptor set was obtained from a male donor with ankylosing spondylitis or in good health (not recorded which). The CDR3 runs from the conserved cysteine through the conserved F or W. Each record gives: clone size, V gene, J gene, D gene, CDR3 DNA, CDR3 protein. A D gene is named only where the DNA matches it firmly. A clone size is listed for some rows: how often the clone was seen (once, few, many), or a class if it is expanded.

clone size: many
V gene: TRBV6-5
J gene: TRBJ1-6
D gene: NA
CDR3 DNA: TGTGCCAGCAGTTATATGAGGACCCTGTGGTCACCCCTCCACTTT
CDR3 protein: CASSYMRTLWSPLHF

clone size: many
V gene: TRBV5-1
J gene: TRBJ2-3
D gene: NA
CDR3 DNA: TGCGCCAGCAGCTTGTTTCCAAGGACAGATACGCAGTATTTT
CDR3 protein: CASSLFPRTDTQYF

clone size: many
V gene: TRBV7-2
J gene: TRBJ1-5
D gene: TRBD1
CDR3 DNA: TGTGCCAGCAGTAGAGGGACAGGAAATCAGCCCCAGCATTTT
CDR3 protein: CASSRGTGNQPQHF

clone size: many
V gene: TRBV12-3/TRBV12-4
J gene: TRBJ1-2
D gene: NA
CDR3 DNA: TGTGCCAGCAGTCCCAACGAGCAGGGTGGCTACACCTTC
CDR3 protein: CASSPNEQGGYTF

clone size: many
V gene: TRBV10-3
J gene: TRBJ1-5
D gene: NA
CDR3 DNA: TGTGCCATCAGTGAGTCACGGGGGGGAGCCAATCAGCCCCAGCATTTT
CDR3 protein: CAISESRGGANQPQHF

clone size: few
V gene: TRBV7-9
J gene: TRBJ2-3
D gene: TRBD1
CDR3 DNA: TGTGCCAGCGACGAAGGGACAGATACGCAGTGTTTT
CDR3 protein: CASDEGTDTQCF

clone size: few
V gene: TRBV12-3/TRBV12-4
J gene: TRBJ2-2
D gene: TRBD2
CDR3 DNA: TGTGCCAGCAGTCGAACTAGCGACGGCGGGGAGCTGTTTTTT
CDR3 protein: CASSRTSDGGELFF

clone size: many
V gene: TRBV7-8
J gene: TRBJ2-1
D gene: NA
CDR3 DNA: TGTGCCAGCAGAATGAGGGACTTCCAATCCTACAATGAGCAGTTCTTC
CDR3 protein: CASRMRDFQSYNEQFF

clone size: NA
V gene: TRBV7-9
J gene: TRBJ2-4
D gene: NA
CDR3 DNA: TGTGCCAGCAGCTTAGCAACGGAAGACGGGGGCTACATTCAGTACTTC
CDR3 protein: CASSLATEDGGYIQYF

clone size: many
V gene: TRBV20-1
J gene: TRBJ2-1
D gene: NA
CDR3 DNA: TGCAGTGCTACGCTCTCTAGTGGCTCCTACAATGAGCAGTTCTTC
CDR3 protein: CSATLSSGSYNEQFF

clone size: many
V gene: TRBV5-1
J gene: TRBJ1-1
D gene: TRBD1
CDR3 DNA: TGCGCCAGCAGCTCCGGACAGGGGTCGGCCACTGAAGCTTTCTTT
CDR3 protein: CASSSGQGSATEAFF

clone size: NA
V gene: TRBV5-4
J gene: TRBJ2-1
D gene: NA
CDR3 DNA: TGTGCCAGCAGCTTGCCCCACTACAATGAGCAGTTCTTC
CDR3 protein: CASSLPHYNEQFF

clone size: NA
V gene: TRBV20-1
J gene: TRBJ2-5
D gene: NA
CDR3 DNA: TGCAGTGCTAGATTGACGAAAGAGACCCAGTACTTC
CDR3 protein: CSARLTKETQYF

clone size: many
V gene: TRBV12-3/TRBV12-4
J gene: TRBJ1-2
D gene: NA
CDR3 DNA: TGTGCCAGCAGTTTACATTCTGGCTACACCTTC
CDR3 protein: CASSLHSGYTF

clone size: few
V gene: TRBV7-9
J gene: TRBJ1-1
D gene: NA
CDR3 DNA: TGTACCAGCAGCTTAGGGGCTCTGAACACTGAAGCTTTCTTT
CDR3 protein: CTSSLGALNTEAFF

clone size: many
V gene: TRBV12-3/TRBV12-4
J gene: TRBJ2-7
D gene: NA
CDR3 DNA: TGTGCCAGCAGAACCAGTGGTCGGGAGCAGTACTTC
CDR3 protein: CASRTSGREQYF

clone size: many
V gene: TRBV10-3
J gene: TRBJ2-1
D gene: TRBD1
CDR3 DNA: TGTGCCATCAGGAGGGGACGCGAGACAGGGTACAATGAGCAGTTCTTC
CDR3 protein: CAIRRGRETGYNEQFF

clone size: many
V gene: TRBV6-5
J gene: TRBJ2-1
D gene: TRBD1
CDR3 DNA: TGTGCCAGCATTACCCGGGACAGTCACTACAATGAGCAGTTCTTC
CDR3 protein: CASITRDSHYNEQFF

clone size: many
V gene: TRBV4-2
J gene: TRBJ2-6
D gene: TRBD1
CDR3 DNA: TGTGCCAGCAGCCAAGATGAGCTACAGGGGTACGGGGCCAACGTCCTGACTTTC
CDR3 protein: CASSQDELQGYGANVLTF

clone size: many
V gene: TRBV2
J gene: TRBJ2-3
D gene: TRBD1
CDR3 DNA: TGTGCCAGCAGTGGGACAGGATGGACAGATACGCAGTATTTT
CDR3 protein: CASSGTGWTDTQYF

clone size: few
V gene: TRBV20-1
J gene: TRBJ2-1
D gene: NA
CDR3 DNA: TGCAGTGCTAGAGACTCCGGGACTCCCGGCAATGAGCAGTTCTTC
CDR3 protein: CSARDSGTPGNEQFF

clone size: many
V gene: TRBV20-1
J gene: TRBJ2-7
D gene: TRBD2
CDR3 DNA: TGCAGTGCTAGACCACTAGCGGGGGGTACGAGCTCCTACGAGCAGTACTTC
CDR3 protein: CSARPLAGGTSSYEQYF

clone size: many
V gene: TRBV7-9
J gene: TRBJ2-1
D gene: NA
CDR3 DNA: TGTGCCAGCAGCTTAGGTGGTGGACTTGAGCAGTTCTTC
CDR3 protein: CASSLGGGLEQFF

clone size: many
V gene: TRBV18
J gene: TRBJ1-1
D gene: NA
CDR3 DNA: TGTGCCAGCTCAAAACGGGACCGAGAGAACACTGAAGCTTTCTTT
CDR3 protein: CASSKRDRENTEAFF

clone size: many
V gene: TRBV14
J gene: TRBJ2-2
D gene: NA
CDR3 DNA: TGTGCCAGCAGCCAAGCCTTGGGGGCGCTGGTCACCGGGGAGCTGTTTTTT
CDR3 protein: CASSQALGALVTGELFF

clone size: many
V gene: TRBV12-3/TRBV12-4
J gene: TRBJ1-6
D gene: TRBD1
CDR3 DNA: TGTGCCAGCAGGGGGACAGGGGAGAATTCACCCCTCCACTTT
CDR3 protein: CASRGTGENSPLHF

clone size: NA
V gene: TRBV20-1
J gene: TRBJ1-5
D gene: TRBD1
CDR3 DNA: TGCAGTGCTAGTGGACAGGTTCGGAACCAGCCCCAGCATTTT
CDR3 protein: CSASGQVRNQPQHF